The rows below give T cell receptor beta chains drawn from one sample of a study of response to subunit inactivated influenza vaccine. TCRdb independently ran MiXCR on the RT-PCR reads; one entry per CDR3 protein. The sample has roughly 190,000 distinct CDR3 sequences, 14% seen once. The sequenced sample was CD8+ T cells sorted from PBMCs, obtained approximately 5 days after vaccination. Receptors were obtained from a man between 45 and 60 years old who received an inactivated influenza vaccine. CDR3s leave out the opening cysteine and the closing phenylalanine or tryptophan. D genes are given only for firm matches. Clone size, where shown, is once, few, many, or a class for clones that have expanded.

v_call d_call clone_size cdr3_aa
TRBV9 TRBD2 few ASSLPGLDNNEQF
TRBV7-8 TRBD1 few ASSFDRGRPDTQY
TRBV29-1 NA NA SVEAPTDSATNEKLF
TRBV27 NA few ASSLSRGLPYEQY
TRBV7-7 TRBD2 NA ASSPSGSGDEQF
TRBV7-2 TRBD2 NA ASSSTPGTMNTGELF
TRBV9 NA NA ASSPRFRGNNEQF
TRBV21-1 NA NA ASSKGTVQETQY
TRBV13 NA few ASSRPVEDTQY
TRBV6-2/TRBV6-3 NA few ASSYGAELF
TRBV9 NA NA ASSPGGPQETQY
TRBV13 TRBD1 once ASTQQGLYGYT
TRBV3-1 NA NA ASSQVFAQGYEQY
TRBV6-1 TRBD2 few ASSPTGGERETQY
TRBV30 TRBD1 NA AWSEIGTGVYGYT
TRBV9 TRBD2 few ASSLRLLAGGPDGELF
TRBV27 NA few ASSLSAKEILYEQY
TRBV2 NA few ASLKLHYEQY
TRBV6-2/TRBV6-3 NA many ASSYGGPTNTGELF
TRBV14 NA few ASSQEARDHTGELF
TRBV13 NA few ASSFYTGELF
TRBV10-2 TRBD2 NA ASSPMGGYEQY
TRBV6-5 NA NA ASSYSGGYEELF
TRBV7-9 NA NA ASSLEWDEQY